The text below deals with one T cell receptor (beta chain). This clone was seen only once. Which antigen it targets is not known. Qualities for individual bases were not recorded, and no much larger clone is one base off. The V and J ends are trimmed by 3 bases and 2 bases, leaving 12 bases between them. The CDR3, cysteine through phenylalanine, is 14 amino acids long. Left in the record is the CDR3 DNA by itself, 42 bases read in frame from the first base. In the germline V gene, CDR1 corresponds to SGHRS and CDR2 to YFSETQ. The sample belongs to a study of blood T cell repertoires in COVID-19 (dated by TCRdb to about 2020). With regard to the full study: Samples from collaborators originated in the United States, Italy and Spain and spanned both the acute and convalescent phases of COVID-19. The repertoires were released in a freely available public database intended as a resource for research on the immune response to SARS-CoV-2. Samples were obtained from the ongoing ImmuneRACE study (first 160 participants) and from 1,254 subjects provided by 6 global collaborators. The dataset comprised deeply sampled blood TCRbeta repertoires from subjects exposed to, actively infected with, or recovered from COVID-19. The prospective study material was composed of cDNA or gDNA derived from T cells, B-cell-depleted T cells, or PBMCs. Nearly every sample came with metadata listing a de-identified subject ID, COVID-19 status, age in years and sex. Where HLA class I and class II types were available, the types were taken from metadata supplied by the sample provider, not from assay-based typing. Study-level results and caveats: Clinical and demographic metadata were provided uncurated, with the amount varying by source and participant.

TCRbeta CDR3 regions were amplified from genomic DNA using the immunoSEQ Assay, a bias-controlled multiplex PCR. As for the original processing: Nucleated cell counts per sample were estimated from amplification of reference gene primers within the assay. To quantify the absolute abundance of each unique TCRbeta CDR3 rearrangement, sequence reads were collapsed and filtered. For each sample, productive Simpson clonality was calculated by taking the square root of Simpson's diversity index across productive rearrangements. Drawn from immuneACCESS, this table holds only the in-frame rearrangements with V and J called that TCRdb kept. Clones are partly lost; checked studies trace under half to an unresolved V gene and leave the rest unexplained. V and J calls and clone size are copied from that table; D and trimming were computed from the DNA. The sample profile shows some 100,000 clones; about 80% of them were found once. The ten largest clonotypes hold roughly 31% of the sample.

Whole blood was collected in K2EDTA tubes by collaborating institutions according to the institutions' own protocols. For TCRbeta analysis, collaborator samples were shipped as frozen whole blood, as isolated PBMCs, or as DNA extracted from either sample type. Rearrangement joined TRBV5-1 to TRBJ2-7, and the D gene may be TRBD1, 5 bases matching. Sequencing input: peripheral blood. The sequence came from a man between 65 and 85 years old with active or convalescent COVID-19. The DNA sequence is as follows: TGCGCCAGCAGCTCGCTGCAGGGCCCCTACGAGCAGTACTTC. This is translated as CASSSLQGPYEQYF.